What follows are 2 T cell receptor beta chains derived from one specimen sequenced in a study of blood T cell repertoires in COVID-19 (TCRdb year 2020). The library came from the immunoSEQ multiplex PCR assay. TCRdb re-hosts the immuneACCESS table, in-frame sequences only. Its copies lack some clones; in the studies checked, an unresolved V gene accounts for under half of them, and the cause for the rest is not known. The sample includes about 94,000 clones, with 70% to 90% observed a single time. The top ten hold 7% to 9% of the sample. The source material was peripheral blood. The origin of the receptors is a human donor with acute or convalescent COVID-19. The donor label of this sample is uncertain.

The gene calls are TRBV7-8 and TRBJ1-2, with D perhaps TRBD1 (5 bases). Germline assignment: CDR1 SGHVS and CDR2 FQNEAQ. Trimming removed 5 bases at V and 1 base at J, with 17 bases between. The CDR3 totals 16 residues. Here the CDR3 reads CASSQGAASFNYGYTF. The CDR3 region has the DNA TGTGCCAGCAGCCAGGGAGCAGCCTCATTTAACTATGGCTACACCTTC. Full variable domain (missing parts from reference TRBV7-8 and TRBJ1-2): GAGVSQSPRYKVAKRGQDVALRCDPISGHVSLFWYQQALGQGPEFLTYFQNEAQLDKSGLPSDRFFAERPEGSVSTLKIQRTQQEDSAVYLCASSQGAASFNYGYTFGSGTRLTVV.

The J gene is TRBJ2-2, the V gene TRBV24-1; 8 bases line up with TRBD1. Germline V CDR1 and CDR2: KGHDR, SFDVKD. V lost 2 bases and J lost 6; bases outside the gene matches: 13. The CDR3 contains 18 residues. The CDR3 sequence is CATSDSRFSTGEAGELFF. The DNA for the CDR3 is TGTGCCACCAGTGATTCGCGCTTTTCGACAGGGGAGGCCGGGGAGCTGTTTTTT.